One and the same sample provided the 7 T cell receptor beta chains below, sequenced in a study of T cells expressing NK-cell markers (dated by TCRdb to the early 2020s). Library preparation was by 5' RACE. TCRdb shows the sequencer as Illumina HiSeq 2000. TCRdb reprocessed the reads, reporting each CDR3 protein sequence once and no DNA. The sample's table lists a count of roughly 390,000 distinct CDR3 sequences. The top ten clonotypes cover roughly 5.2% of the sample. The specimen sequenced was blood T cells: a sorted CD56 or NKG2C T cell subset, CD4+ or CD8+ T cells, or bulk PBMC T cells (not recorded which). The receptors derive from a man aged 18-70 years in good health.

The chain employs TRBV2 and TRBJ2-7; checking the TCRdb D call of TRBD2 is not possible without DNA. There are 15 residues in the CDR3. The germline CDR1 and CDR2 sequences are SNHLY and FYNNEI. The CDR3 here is CASSAYSGGPYEQYF.

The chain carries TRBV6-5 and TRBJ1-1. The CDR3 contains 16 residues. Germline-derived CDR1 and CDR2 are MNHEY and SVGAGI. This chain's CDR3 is CASSWNYRRPDTEAFF.

CDR3 residues: CASSQGTGGRYGYTF. The gene calls are TRBV12-3 or TRBV12-4 and TRBJ1-2; TCRdb's assignment of TRBD1 cannot be checked, as there is no DNA. The CDR3 covers 15 residues.

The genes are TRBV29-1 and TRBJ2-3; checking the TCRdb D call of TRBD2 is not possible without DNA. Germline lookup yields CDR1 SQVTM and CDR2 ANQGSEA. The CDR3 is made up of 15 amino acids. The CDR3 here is CSEGKLAGGTDTQYF.

CDR3 amino acids: CATNPGQGADGANVLTF. The rearrangement joins TRBV24-1 to TRBJ2-6; the D call from TCRdb, TRBD1, cannot be confirmed without DNA. CDR3 length: 17 residues. The germline V gene has CDR1 KGHDR and CDR2 SFDVKD.

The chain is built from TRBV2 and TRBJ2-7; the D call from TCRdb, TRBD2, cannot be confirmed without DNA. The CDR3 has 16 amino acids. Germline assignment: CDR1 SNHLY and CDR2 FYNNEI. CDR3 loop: CASSALAETSWYEQYF.

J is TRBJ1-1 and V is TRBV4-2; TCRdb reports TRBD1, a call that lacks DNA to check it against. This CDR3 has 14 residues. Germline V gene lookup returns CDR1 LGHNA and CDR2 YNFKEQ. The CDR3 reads CASSQVSGTTEAFF.